The 15 T cell receptor beta chains below come from one sample, sequenced in a study of T-cell memory formation after mild COVID-19. TCRdb reprocessed the 5' RACE reads via MiXCR and lists one record per CDR3 protein. Altogether fewer than 350,000 distinct CDR3 sequences are present, over 15% being singletons, with the ten largest covering 23%. Sequenced sample: PBMCs or a T cell subset sorted from them (not recorded which). All receptors derive from a man aged 18 to 29 who had mild COVID-19 (a few samples of this study predate the infection). Cell type and time point are not known.

The chain employs TRBV12-3 or TRBV12-4 and TRBJ2-4; D is tentatively TRBD1 or TRBD2 (6 bases each). This CDR3 contains 15 residues. Trimming pared 7 bases from V and 9 bases from J, leaving 22 bases between. The CDR3 DNA is TGTGCCAGCACCTTGAGTGGGGGGCTGGTCAGCATTCAGTACTTC. Its protein is CASTLSGGLVSIQYF.

The gene calls are TRBV6-2 or TRBV6-3 and TRBJ2-5; D may be TRBD1 (5 bases). Germline assignment: CDR1 MNHEY and CDR2 SVGEGT. Trimming shortened V by 2 bases and J by 4 bases, and 14 bases separated the two germline ends. The CDR3 covers 15 residues. This CDR3 is CASSYPTVLGETQYF. The DNA of the CDR3 is TGTGCCAGCAGTTACCCGACAGTCCTCGGAGAGACCCAGTACTTC.

This clonotype showed up just a few times. This chain connects TRBV29-1 to TRBJ2-2, with D possibly TRBD1 on 6 matching bases. Between the trimmed V and J ends, which lost 4 bases and 3 bases, there was a span of 12 bases. The germline V gene encodes CDR1 SQVTM and CDR2 ANQGSEA. This CDR3 comprises 14 residues. This chain's CDR3 is CSVVDRLHTGELFF. DNA for the CDR3: TGCAGCGTTGTTGACAGGTTACACACCGGGGAGCTGTTTTTT.

This clonotype was seen only a few times. CDR3 amino acids: CASSQAGQEETQYF. DNA of the CDR3: TGTGCCAGCAGCCAGGCTGGACAGGAAGAGACCCAGTACTTC. The chain joins TRBV3-1 to TRBJ2-5; 7 bases are shared with TRBD1. J lost 3 bases, V lost 3 bases, and 4 bases had no gene match. The germline CDR1 and CDR2 sequences are LGHDT and YNNKEL (reference sequence). This CDR3 has 14 amino acids.

This clonotype was seen only a few times. The chain uses TRBV28 and TRBJ2-1; the D gene is possibly TRBD2 (7 bases). V gave up 6 bases and J gave up 0 bases, with 21 bases separating them. Germline V CDR1 and CDR2: MDHEN, SYDVKM. This CDR3 is 18 amino acids long. The CDR3 reads CASRTGSGIWSSYNEQFF. The CDR3 bases are TGTGCCAGCAGAACAGGGAGCGGGATATGGAGCTCCTACAATGAGCAGTTCTTC.

This clonotype was detected many times. The genes are TRBV5-1 and TRBJ2-7; D might be TRBD2 (6 bases). Germline lookup yields CDR1 SGHRS and CDR2 YFSETQ. The CDR3 sequence is 14 residues long. The V end lost 1 base, the J end lost 3 bases, and 11 bases lay between the germline ends. The chain's CDR3 is CASSLTVGSYEQYV. CDR3 sequence (DNA): TGCGCCAGCAGCTTGACGGTCGGGAGCTACGAGCAGTACGTC.

The chain couples TRBV6-2 or TRBV6-3 to TRBJ2-3, with TRBD2 matching over 13 bases. Unmatched junction bases numbered 4, after V lost 7 bases and J lost 0 bases. The CDR3 extends over 16 amino acids. CDR1 and CDR2 from the germline V gene are MNHEY and SVGEGT. The CDR3 reads CASTLTSGGSTDTQYF. For the CDR3, the DNA is TGTGCCAGCACGTTGACTAGCGGGGGGAGCACAGATACGCAGTATTTT.

The chain links TRBV23-1 to TRBJ2-5; tentative D call: TRBD1 (5 bases). TRBV23-1 is annotated as an ORF whose role is uncertain. With 1 base removed from V and 1 base from J, the gap between germline ends came to 25 bases. The CDR3 contains 20 residues. The CDR3, as DNA: TGCGCCAGCAGTCAATGGCTGTTTACAGACAGTCCCCAAGTCCAAGAGACCCAGTACTTC. This codes for CASSQWLFTDSPQVQETQYF.

The chain is built from TRBV4-3 and TRBJ1-4; D uncertain. Germline V gene sequence: CDR1 LGHNA, CDR2 YSLEER. Trimming took 0 bases from V and 5 from J, leaving 7 bases between them. The CDR3 extends over 14 amino acids. The CDR3 here is CASSQDSLNEKLFF. The CDR3 bases are TGCGCCAGCAGCCAAGACAGCTTGAATGAAAAACTGTTTTTT.

This clonotype came up a few times. The rearrangement uses TRBV28 and TRBJ2-7; tentative D call: TRBD1 (5 bases). Germline V CDR1 and CDR2: MDHEN, SYDVKM. This CDR3 comprises 16 residues. The V end was cut by 1 base, the J end by 4 bases, with 17 bases between. The DNA of the CDR3 is TGTGCCAGCAGTTTATTCCCTGGGCAGGGAAGATACGAGCAGTACGTC. Translating gives CASSLFPGQGRYEQYV.

This clonotype was counted at least ten times. This chain connects TRBV19 to TRBJ2-1; 7 bases match TRBD1. CDR1 is LNHDA and CDR2 is SQIVND in the germline V gene (reference sequence). Trimming at V came to 9 bases and at J to 0 bases, leaving 8 bases not matched to a gene. The CDR3 sequence is 15 residues long. CDR3 protein: CASKLPGGSYNEQFF. The CDR3 DNA reads as TGTGCCAGCAAGCTCCCAGGGGGCTCCTACAATGAGCAGTTCTTC.

V is TRBV5-1 and J is TRBJ1-6; D gene unclear. Germline CDR1 SGHRS, CDR2 YFSETQ. V was shortened by 0 bases and J by 7 bases, with 8 bases between the two germline ends. This CDR3 comprises 14 residues. The CDR3 region is CASSLDGGNSPLHF. The CDR3 DNA reads TGCGCCAGCAGCTTGGACGGAGGGAATTCACCCCTCCACTTT.

In its sample, this clonotype was seen a few times. This chain connects TRBV28 to TRBJ2-3; possible D gene TRBD2, 7 bases. V was shortened by 5 bases and J by 7 bases, with 22 bases between the two germline ends. The CDR3 is 16 amino acids. Germline V lookup: CDR1 MDHEN, CDR2 SYDVKM. CDR3 DNA: TGTGCCAGCAGTCCCCTGGGGGCGGGGGTCCGGTATACGCAGTATTTT. Residues: CASSPLGAGVRYTQYF.

The table lists this clonotype with many counts. This chain links TRBV12-3 or TRBV12-4 with TRBJ1-5; TRBD1 might be the D (6 bases). V gave up 1 base and J gave up 1 base, with 8 bases separating them. This CDR3 has 15 amino acids. CDR3: CASSLVTGSNQPQHF. The CDR3, as DNA: TGTGCCAGCAGTTTAGTAACAGGGAGCAATCAGCCCCAGCATTTT.

V and J are TRBV20-1 and TRBJ2-5; maybe TRBD2 (6 bases). Between the trimmed V and J ends, which lost 0 bases and 1 base, there was a span of 15 bases. Germline V CDR1 and CDR2: DFQATT, SNEGSKA (reference sequence). The CDR3 spans 16 residues. CDR3 nucleotide sequence: TGCAGTGCTAGAGATTTACCGGGGAGGATCCAAGAGACCCAGTACTTC. Amino acids: CSARDLPGRIQETQYF.